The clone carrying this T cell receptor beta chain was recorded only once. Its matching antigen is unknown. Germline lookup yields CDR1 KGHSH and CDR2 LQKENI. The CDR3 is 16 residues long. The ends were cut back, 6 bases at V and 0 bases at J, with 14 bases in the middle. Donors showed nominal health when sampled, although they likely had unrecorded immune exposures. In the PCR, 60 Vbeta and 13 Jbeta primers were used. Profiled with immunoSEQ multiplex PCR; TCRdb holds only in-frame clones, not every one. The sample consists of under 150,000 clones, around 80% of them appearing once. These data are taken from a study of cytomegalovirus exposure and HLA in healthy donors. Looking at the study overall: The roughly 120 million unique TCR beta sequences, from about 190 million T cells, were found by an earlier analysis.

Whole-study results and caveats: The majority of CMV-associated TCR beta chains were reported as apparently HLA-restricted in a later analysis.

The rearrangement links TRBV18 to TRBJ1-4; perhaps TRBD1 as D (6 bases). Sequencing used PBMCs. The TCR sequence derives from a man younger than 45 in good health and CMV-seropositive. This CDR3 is CASSPGGPATNEKLFF. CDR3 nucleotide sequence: TGTGCCAGCTCTCCGGGGGGCCCTGCAACTAATGAAAAACTGTTTTTT.